This T cell receptor beta chain was profiled in a study of T cell changes during pregnancy in multiple sclerosis. Libraries were prepared by immunoSEQ multiplex PCR; TCRdb keeps only in-frame clonotypes and omits some of them. In the table there are 95,000 to 150,000 clones, 80% to 95% of which are singletons. The V gene's germline CDR1 is GTSNPN and CDR2 SVGIG (reference sequence). V shed 4 bases, J shed 3 bases, and the junction held 7 bases outside the gene matches. The CDR3 sequence is 14 residues long. The rearrangement links TRBV30 to TRBJ1-1; 8 bases are a match to TRBD1. The source material was peripheral blood, sampled before pregnancy. The receptor was derived from a female donor with multiple sclerosis, enrolled in a pregnancy study. CDR3 coding DNA: TGTGCCTGGACACAGGGGGTGGTATACACTGAAGCTTTCTTT. Its protein is CAWTQGVVYTEAFF.